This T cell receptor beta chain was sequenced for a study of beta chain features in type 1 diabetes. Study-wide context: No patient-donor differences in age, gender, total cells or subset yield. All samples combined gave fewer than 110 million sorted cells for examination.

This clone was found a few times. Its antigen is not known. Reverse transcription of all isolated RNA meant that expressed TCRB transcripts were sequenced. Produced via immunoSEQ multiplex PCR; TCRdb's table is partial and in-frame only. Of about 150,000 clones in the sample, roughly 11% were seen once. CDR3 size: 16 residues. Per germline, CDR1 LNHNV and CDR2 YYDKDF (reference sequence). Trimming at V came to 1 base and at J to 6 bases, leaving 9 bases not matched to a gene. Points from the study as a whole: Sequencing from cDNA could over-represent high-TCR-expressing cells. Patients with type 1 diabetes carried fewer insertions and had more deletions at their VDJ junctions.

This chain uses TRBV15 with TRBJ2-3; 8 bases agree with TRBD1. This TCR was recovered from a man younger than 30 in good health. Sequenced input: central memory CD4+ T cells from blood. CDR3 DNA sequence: TGTGCCACCAGCAGAGGGCCGGGGACAGGAGGGGATACGCAGTATTTT. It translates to CATSRGPGTGGDTQYF.